This T cell receptor beta chain was captured by sequencing in a study of blood T cell repertoires in COVID-19. V shed 0 bases and J shed 5 bases, with 10 bases lying between them. From germline, CDR1 is MGHRA and CDR2 YSYEKL. The CDR3 loop spans 14 amino acids. Some clones are missing from TCRdb's copy, which holds only in-frame ones; the method was immunoSEQ multiplex PCR. The sample lists 150,000 to 200,000 clones, around 84% occurring once. Recruitment covered over 20 US areas and drew participants whose ages spanned about 18 to 90 years. This chain links TRBV4-1 with TRBJ1-1; D is uncertain. What was sequenced was PBMCs or T cells enriched from blood (not recorded which). This TCR came from a man in his forties or fifties who had recovered from COVID-19. CDR3 loop: CASSQDRGTTEAFF. The DNA for the CDR3 is TGCGCCAGCAGCCAAGATCGGGGTACGACTGAAGCTTTCTTT.